This T cell receptor beta chain appears in the sequencing data of a study of cytomegalovirus exposure and HLA in healthy donors. Germline CDR1 reads SEHNR; CDR2 reads FQNEAQ (reference sequence). V lost 4 bases and J 0 bases, leaving 12 bases between the germline ends. The CDR3 extends over 16 amino acids. Vbeta (60) and Jbeta (13) primers were used in the PCR. The protocol was immunoSEQ multiplex PCR, while the TCRdb copy is restricted to in-frame clones and leaves out a portion. The sample records 150,000 to 200,000 clones, 70% to 90% being singletons. As to this clone: Antigen specificity is unknown.

Study results and limitations: Data from an earlier analysis indicated that most TCR beta V segments were productive either about 87% or about 30% of the time. Associated with cytomegalovirus, according to the listing, were 150 to 200 TCR beta chains.

This clonotype was sampled from a woman aged 45-59 years in good health and CMV-seronegative. The chain employs TRBV7-9 and TRBJ1-4; D call uncertain. Sequencing used PBMCs. The DNA for the CDR3 is TGTGCCAGCAGCTCAGCGGTGGGCGCAACTAATGAAAAACTGTTTTTT. Its translation is CASSSAVGATNEKLFF. Combining the CDR3 with reference TRBV7-9 and TRBJ1-4 gives the whole variable domain DTGVSQNPRHKITKRGQNVTFRCDPISEHNRLYWYRQTLGQGPEFLTYFQNEAQLEKSRLLSDRFSAERPKGSFSTLEIQRTEQGDSAMYLCASSSAVGATNEKLFFGSGTQLSVL.